The present TCR beta chain was sequenced within a study of shared clonotypes between healthy human individuals. In the case of this clone: Antigen specificity is unknown.

Selected positively for CCR7 and CD45RO-negative, naive CD8 cells excluded terminally differentiated effector memory CD45RA+ cells. The protocol was immunoSEQ multiplex PCR, while the TCRdb copy is restricted to in-frame clones and leaves out a portion. The sample lists 550,000 to 750,000 clones; roughly 96% were seen once. The CDR3 loop spans 16 amino acids. The ends lost 4 bases at V and 2 bases at J; junction bases unmatched: 5. Looked up from germline, CDR1 is SGHTA and CDR2 is FQGTGA. Study-level findings and limits: Generally, estimated richness proved larger in naive subsets than it did in memory subsets.

This clonotype was sampled from a woman aged 25-40 years in good health. The chain employs TRBV7-3 and TRBJ2-3; 11 positions match TRBD2. The material sequenced was naive CD8+ T cells sorted from blood. CDR3 DNA sequence: TGTGCCAGCAGCTCTCTACTAGCGGGGGCCACAGATACGCAGTATTTT. Protein: CASSSLLAGATDTQYF.